The 17 T cell receptor beta chains below come from one sample, sequenced in a study of blood T cell repertoires in COVID-19. Here immunoSEQ multiplex PCR was the method, and the copy in TCRdb shows in-frame clones only, minus some. The sample carries about 250,000 clones, around nine tenths recorded once. Material for sequencing was peripheral blood. Receptor source: a woman in her sixties who had recovered from COVID-19.

The chain employs TRBV2 and TRBJ1-5; 8 bases are shared with TRBD1. The J segment lost 2 bases and the V segment lost 8 bases, leaving 8 bases of the junction unmatched. The CDR3 has 15 residues. Germline CDR1 SNHLY, CDR2 FYNNEI. CDR3 sequence reads: CASAGQGPRNQPQHF. DNA of the CDR3: TGTGCCAGCGCCGGACAGGGACCTCGCAATCAGCCCCAGCATTTT. Full variable domain (rest looked up from reference TRBV2 and TRBJ1-5): EPEVTQTPSHQVTQMGQEVILRCVPISNHLYFYWYRQILGQKVEFLVSFYNNEISEKSEIFDDQFSVERPDGSNFTLKIRSTKLEDSAMYFCASAGQGPRNQPQHFGDGTRLSIL.

J is TRBJ1-2 and V is TRBV11-2; 7 bases match TRBD1. This CDR3 spans 15 amino acids. V lost 3 bases, J lost 5 bases, and 9 bases stayed unmatched. The germline V gene encodes CDR1 SGHAT and CDR2 FQNNGV. In nucleotides, the CDR3 is TGTGCCAGCAGCTTGAGGGGACAGTCCTTTTATGGCTACACCTTC. It is translated as CASSLRGQSFYGYTF.

The CDR3 region has the DNA TGTGCCAGCAGTTTATTTGCAGGGGGCTCCTATGGCTACACCTTC. Its translation: CASSLFAGGSYGYTF. The gene calls are TRBV28 and TRBJ1-2; 8 bases are shared with TRBD1. Per germline, CDR1 MDHEN and CDR2 SYDVKM. The CDR3 is made up of 15 amino acids. The ends lost 1 base at V and 4 bases at J; junction bases unmatched: 5.

CDR3 residues: CASRPEYRGIGYGYTF. CDR3 in DNA: TGTGCCAGCAGGCCCGAGTACAGGGGAATTGGCTATGGCTACACCTTC. The rearrangement uses TRBV2 and TRBJ1-2, with TRBD1 identical over 7 bases. The CDR3 runs to 16 residues. Germline-derived CDR1 and CDR2 are SNHLY and FYNNEI. The V and J ends lost 6 bases and 4 bases, in that order; junction bases with no gene match: 14.

The chain has TRBV4-2 and TRBJ1-4; 7 nucleotides agree with TRBD1. Germline V gives CDR1 LGHNA, CDR2 YNFKEQ. This CDR3 contains 16 residues. V lost 4 bases and J lost 7; bases outside the gene matches: 12. CDR3 sequence reads: CASSLNVGQVLEKLFF. The CDR3 coding sequence is TGTGCCAGCAGCCTAAACGTCGGACAGGTACTTGAAAAACTGTTTTTT.

V usage is TRBV5-1 and J usage is TRBJ1-6; tentative D call: TRBD1 (5 bases). Looked up from germline, CDR1 is SGHRS and CDR2 is YFSETQ. V lost 4 bases and J 5 bases, leaving 13 bases between the germline ends. CDR3 length: 15 amino acids. CDR3: CASSPRGLDNSPLHF. The CDR3 DNA reads as TGCGCCAGCAGCCCAAGGGGACTGGATAATTCACCCCTCCACTTT. Using reference TRBV5-1 and TRBJ1-6 for the parts outside the CDR3, the full variable domain is KAGVTQTPRYLIKTRGQQVTLSCSPISGHRSVSWYQQTPGQGLQFLFEYFSETQRNKGNFPGRFSGRQFSNSRSEMNVSTLELGDSALYLCASSPRGLDNSPLHFGNGTRLTVT.

The chain links TRBV5-1 to TRBJ2-7; the match to TRBD1 covers 7 bases. The CDR3 is 17 residues long. J gave up 3 bases and V 2 bases, and 14 bases lay outside the gene matches. Per germline, CDR1 SGHRS and CDR2 YFSETQ. The CDR3 here is CASSLRGQSTAIYEQYF. The CDR3 DNA sequence: TGCGCCAGCAGCTTACGGGGACAGTCCACCGCGATCTACGAGCAGTACTTC.

This clone was seen just once. J is TRBJ2-5 and V is TRBV7-3; 8 bases are a match to TRBD2. Unmatched junction bases numbered 6, after V lost 2 bases and J lost 1 base. Germline values: CDR1 SGHTA, CDR2 FQGTGA. The CDR3 contains 16 residues. CDR3 region: CASSLHNSGAQETQYF. The CDR3 coding sequence is TGTGCCAGCAGCTTACACAATAGCGGGGCCCAAGAGACCCAGTACTTC.

The V and J genes are TRBV4-3 and TRBJ1-4, with 9 bases matching TRBD1. The CDR3 totals 17 residues. Per the germline V gene, CDR1 is LGHNA and CDR2 is YSLEER. J lost 2 bases, V lost 4 bases, and 8 bases had no gene match. The CDR3 DNA sequence: TGCGCCAGCAGCCGCCACCGGACAGGGGCGACTAATGAAAAACTGTTTTTT. It is translated as CASSRHRTGATNEKLFF.

CDR3 DNA: TGCGCCAGCAGCCAAAGGACAGGGTCCGGCCACAATGAGCAGTTCTTC. As protein: CASSQRTGSGHNEQFF. The chain is built from TRBV4-3 and TRBJ2-1; TRBD1 aligns across 8 bases. From germline, CDR1 is LGHNA and CDR2 YSLEER. The CDR3 is 16 amino acids. V was pared by 2 bases and J by 5 bases, with 8 bases of the junction left unmatched.

The V call is TRBV10-3, the J call TRBJ2-5; TRBD2 aligns across 10 bases. The CDR3 sequence is 14 residues long. Germline assignment: CDR1 ENHRY and CDR2 SYGVKD. With V trimmed by 4 bases and J by 5 bases, 4 bases remained unmatched. The CDR3 reads CAISAAGGPETQYF. Written as DNA, the CDR3 is TGTGCCATCAGTGCAGCGGGGGGGCCGGAGACCCAGTACTTC.

The CDR3 DNA is TGTGCCAGCTCACCACGGACAGTCTCTGGAAACACCATATATTTT. Translating it yields CASSPRTVSGNTIYF. The gene calls are TRBV18 and TRBJ1-3; D perhaps matches TRBD1 (6 bases). CDR1 KGHSH and CDR2 LQKENI come from the germline V gene. The CDR3 loop spans 15 amino acids. Trimming took 1 base from V and 0 from J, leaving 7 bases between them.

The gene calls are TRBV7-2 and TRBJ1-1; the D gene is possibly TRBD1 (5 bases). The germline V gene has CDR1 SGHTA and CDR2 FQGNSA. The CDR3 has 14 residues. The V and J ends lost 0 bases and 4 bases respectively, with 9 bases between them. This CDR3 reads CASSLAGRVTEAFF. CDR3 nucleotide sequence: TGTGCCAGCAGCTTAGCTGGCAGGGTCACTGAAGCTTTCTTT.

This sequence joins TRBV15 and TRBJ2-1, with TRBD1 matching over 7 bases. The germline CDR1 and CDR2 sequences are LNHNV and YYDKDF (reference sequence). CDR3 length equals 17 residues. The V segment lost 0 bases and the J segment 5 bases; nucleotides outside the gene matches: 10. The CDR3 DNA reads TGTGCCACCAGCAGAGACCCAAGACAGGGAGTCAACAATGAGCAGTTCTTC. Translation: CATSRDPRQGVNNEQFF. Full variable domain (rest looked up from reference TRBV15 and TRBJ2-1): DAMVIQNPRYQVTQFGKPVTLSCSQTLNHNVMYWYQQKSSQAPKLLFHYYDKDFNNEADTPDNFQSRRPNTSFCFLDIRSPGLGDTAMYLCATSRDPRQGVNNEQFFGPGTRLTVL.

This chain uses TRBV11-3 with TRBJ2-2; no clear D. Trimming pared 4 bases from V and 1 base from J, leaving 7 bases between. Germline values: CDR1 SGHNT, CDR2 YENEEA. The CDR3 spans 14 residues. CDR3 loop: CASSWSQNTGELFF. For the CDR3, the DNA is TGTGCCAGCAGCTGGAGTCAGAACACCGGGGAGCTGTTTTTT.

The V gene is TRBV9, the J gene TRBJ2-6; D unclear. The V gene's germline CDR1 is SGDLS and CDR2 YYNGEE. This CDR3 spans 14 amino acids. V lost 9 bases and J 3 bases, leaving 13 bases between the germline ends. CDR3 in amino acids: CATGVGSGANVLTF. In nucleotides, the CDR3 is TGTGCCACCGGAGTTGGCAGTGGGGCCAACGTCCTGACTTTC.

The chain uses TRBV28 and TRBJ1-3, with 9 bases fitting TRBD1. The CDR3 extends over 16 amino acids. The J segment lost 8 bases and the V segment lost 3 bases, leaving 11 bases of the junction unmatched. CDR1 MDHEN and CDR2 SYDVKM come from the germline V gene. The CDR3 DNA reads TGTGCCAGCAGTTTCTTGGACAGGGGAAATTGGGACACCATATATTTT. Encoded protein: CASSFLDRGNWDTIYF.